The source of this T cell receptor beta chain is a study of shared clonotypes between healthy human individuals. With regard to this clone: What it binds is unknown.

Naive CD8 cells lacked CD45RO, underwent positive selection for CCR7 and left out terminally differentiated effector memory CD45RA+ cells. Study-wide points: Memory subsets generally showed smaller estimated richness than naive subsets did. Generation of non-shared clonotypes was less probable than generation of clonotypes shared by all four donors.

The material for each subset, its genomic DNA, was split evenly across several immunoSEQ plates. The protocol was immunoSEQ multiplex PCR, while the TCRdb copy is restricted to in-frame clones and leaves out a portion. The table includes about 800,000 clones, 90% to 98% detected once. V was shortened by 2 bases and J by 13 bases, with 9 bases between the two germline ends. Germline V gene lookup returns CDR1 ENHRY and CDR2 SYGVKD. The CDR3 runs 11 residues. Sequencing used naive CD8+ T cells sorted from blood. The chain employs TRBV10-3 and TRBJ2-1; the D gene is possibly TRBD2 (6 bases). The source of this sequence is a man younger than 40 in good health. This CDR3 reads CAISERGFQFF. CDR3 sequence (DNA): TGTGCCATCAGTGAGCGGGGGTTCCAGTTCTTC.